The text below deals with one T cell receptor (beta chain). The sample is drawn from a study of blood T cell repertoires in COVID-19. Sequencing was performed with immunoSEQ multiplex PCR; in TCRdb, only in-frame clones are kept and a portion is missing. Found here are fewer than 250,000 clones, more than 70% of them singletons; the top ten hold 2.7%. The ends lost 6 bases at V and 4 bases at J; junction bases unmatched: 9. Germline V gene lookup returns CDR1 LNHDA and CDR2 SQIVND (reference sequence). CDR3 length: 15 residues. This sequence joins TRBV19 and TRBJ1-5, with 7 bases identical to TRBD1. The specimen sequenced was peripheral blood. The TCR was taken from a woman aged 60-75 years with acute or convalescent COVID-19. The CDR3 DNA reads as TGTGCCAGTAGCAGCGACAGGGTTGGGAATCAGCCCCAGCATTTT. Protein sequence: CASSSDRVGNQPQHF.